The clone carrying this T cell receptor (beta chain) appeared many times. TCR cDNA molecules each carried a unique molecular identifier. TCRdb fed the 5' RACE reads into MiXCR, producing one record per CDR3 protein. The table shows some 30,000 distinct CDR3 sequences, with more than 9% occurring only once. Time point specified: blood at routine non-recurrence follow-up after resection. Sequencing covered unsorted whole RNA taken from tumor, nontumor lung or frozen PBMC. This entry comes from a study of spatial heterogeneity in lung cancer. V lost 2 bases to trimming and J lost 8 bases, with 13 bases between them. Germline CDR1 and CDR2: SGHDT and YYEEEE. This CDR3 comprises 13 residues.

The specimen comprised PBMCs, sampled at follow-up. The TCR comes from a female donor with early-stage non-small cell lung cancer. The V gene is TRBV5-6, the J gene TRBJ1-2, with a possible D match to TRBD1 (5 bases). The CDR3 region has the DNA TGTGCCAGCAGCTTCAGCCAGGGAGGAGGCTACACCTTC. This sequence encodes CASSFSQGGGYTF. Variable domain in full (rest from reference TRBV5-6 and TRBJ1-2): DAGVTQSPTHLIKTRGQQVTLRCSPKSGHDTVSWYQQALGQGPQFIFQYYEEEERQRGNFPDRFSGHQFPNYSSELNVNALLLGDSALYLCASSFSQGGGYTFGSGTRLTVV.